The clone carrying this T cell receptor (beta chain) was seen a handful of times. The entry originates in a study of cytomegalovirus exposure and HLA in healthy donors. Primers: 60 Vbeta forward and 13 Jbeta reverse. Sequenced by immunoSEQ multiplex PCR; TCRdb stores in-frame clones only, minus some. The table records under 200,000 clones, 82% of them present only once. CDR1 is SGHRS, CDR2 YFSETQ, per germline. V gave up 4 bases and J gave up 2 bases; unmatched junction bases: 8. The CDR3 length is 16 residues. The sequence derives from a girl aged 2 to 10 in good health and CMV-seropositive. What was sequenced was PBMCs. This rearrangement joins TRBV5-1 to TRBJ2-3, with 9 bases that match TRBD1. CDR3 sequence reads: CASSPTGGDNTDTQYF. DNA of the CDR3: TGCGCCAGCAGCCCGACAGGGGGGGATAACACAGATACGCAGTATTTT.